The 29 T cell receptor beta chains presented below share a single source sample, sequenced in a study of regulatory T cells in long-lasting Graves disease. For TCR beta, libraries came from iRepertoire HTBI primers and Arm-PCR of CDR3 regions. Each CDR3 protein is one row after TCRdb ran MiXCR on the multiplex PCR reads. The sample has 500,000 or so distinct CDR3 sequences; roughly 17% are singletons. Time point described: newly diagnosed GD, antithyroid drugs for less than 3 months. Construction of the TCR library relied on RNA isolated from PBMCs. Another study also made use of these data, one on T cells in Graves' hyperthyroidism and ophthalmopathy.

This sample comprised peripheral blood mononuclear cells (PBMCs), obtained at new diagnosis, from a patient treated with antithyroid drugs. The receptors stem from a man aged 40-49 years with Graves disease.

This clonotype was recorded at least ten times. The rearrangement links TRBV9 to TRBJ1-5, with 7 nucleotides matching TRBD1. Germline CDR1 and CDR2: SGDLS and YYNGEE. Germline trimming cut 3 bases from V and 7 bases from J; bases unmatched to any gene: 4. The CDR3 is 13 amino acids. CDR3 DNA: TGTGCCAGCAGCGCCAGGGGGGACCAGCCCCAGCATTTT. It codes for CASSARGDQPQHF.

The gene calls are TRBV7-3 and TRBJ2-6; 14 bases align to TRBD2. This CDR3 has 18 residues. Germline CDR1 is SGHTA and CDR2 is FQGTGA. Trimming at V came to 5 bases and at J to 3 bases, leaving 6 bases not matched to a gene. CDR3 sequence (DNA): TGTGCCAGCAGCGCAGGACTAGCGGGAGGAGGTGGGGCCAACGTCCTGACTTTC. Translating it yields CASSAGLAGGGGANVLTF.

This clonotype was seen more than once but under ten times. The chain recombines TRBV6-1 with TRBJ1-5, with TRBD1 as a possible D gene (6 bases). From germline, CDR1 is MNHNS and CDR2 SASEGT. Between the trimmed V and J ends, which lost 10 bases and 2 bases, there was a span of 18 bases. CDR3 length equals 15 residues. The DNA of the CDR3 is TGTGCCACCCTACCGAACAGGGACGGCAATCAGCCCCAGCATTTT. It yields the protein CATLPNRDGNQPQHF.

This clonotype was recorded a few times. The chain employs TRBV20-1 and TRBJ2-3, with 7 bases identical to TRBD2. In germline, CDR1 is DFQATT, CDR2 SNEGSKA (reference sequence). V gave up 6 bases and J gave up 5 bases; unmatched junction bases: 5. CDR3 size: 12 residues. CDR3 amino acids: CSAAGVEDTQYF. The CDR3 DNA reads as TGCAGTGCGGCGGGGGTTGAAGATACGCAGTATTTT.

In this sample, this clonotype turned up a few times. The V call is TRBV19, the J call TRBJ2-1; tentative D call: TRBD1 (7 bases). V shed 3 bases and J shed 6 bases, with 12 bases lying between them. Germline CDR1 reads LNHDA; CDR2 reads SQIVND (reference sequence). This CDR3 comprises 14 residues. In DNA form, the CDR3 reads TGTGCCAGTAGTATGGGCAGGGGGGTCAATGAGCAGTTCTTC. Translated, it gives CASSMGRGVNEQFF.

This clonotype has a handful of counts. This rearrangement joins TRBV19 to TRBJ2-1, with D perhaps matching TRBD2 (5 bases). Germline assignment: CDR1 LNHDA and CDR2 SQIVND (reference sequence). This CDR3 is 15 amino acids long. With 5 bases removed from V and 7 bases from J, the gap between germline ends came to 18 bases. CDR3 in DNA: TGTGCCAGTAGTGCCGGACTGCCCTCCGGGAATGAGCAGTTCTTC. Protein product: CASSAGLPSGNEQFF.

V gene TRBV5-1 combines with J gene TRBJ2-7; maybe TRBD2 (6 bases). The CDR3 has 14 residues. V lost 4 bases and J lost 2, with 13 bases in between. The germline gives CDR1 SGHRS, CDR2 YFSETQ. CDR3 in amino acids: CASSTEGRTYEQYF. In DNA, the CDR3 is TGCGCCAGCAGCACGGAGGGCAGGACCTACGAGCAGTACTTC.

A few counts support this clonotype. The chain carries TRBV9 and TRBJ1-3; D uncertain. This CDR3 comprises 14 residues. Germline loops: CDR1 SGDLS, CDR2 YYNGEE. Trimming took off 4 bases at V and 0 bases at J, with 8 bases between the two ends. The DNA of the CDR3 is TGTGCCAGCAGCCCAGTGACCTCTGGAAACACCATATATTTT. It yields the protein CASSPVTSGNTIYF.

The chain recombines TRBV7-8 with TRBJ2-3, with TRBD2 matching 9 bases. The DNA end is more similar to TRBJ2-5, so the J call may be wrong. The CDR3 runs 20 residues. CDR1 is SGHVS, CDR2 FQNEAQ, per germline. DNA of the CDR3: TGTGCCAGCAGCTTAATCGGGCGAGGCGGGAGGGCCGGTTTTGGAGAGACCCAGTACTTC. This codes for CASSLIGRGGRAGFGETQYF.

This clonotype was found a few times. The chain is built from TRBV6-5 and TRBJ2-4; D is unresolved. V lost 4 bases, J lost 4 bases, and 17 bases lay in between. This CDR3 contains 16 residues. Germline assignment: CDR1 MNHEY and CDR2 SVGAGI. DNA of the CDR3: TGTGCCAGCAGTTTGGTGGTGGGGATTTCAAAAAACATTCAGTACTTC. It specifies CASSLVVGISKNIQYF.

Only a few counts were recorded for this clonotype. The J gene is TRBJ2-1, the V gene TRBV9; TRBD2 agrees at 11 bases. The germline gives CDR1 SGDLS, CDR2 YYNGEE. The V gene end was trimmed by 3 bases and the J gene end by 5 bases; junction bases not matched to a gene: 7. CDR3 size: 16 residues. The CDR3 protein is CASSAGTSGYHNEQFF. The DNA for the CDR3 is TGTGCCAGCAGCGCCGGGACTAGCGGTTACCACAATGAGCAGTTCTTC. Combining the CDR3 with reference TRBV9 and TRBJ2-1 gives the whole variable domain DSGVTQTPKHLITATGQRVTLRCSPRSGDLSVYWYQQSLDQGLQFLIQYYNGEERAKGNILERFSAQQFPDLHSELNLSSLELGDSALYFCASSAGTSGYHNEQFFGPGTRLTVL.

The CDR3 protein is CASSLELGRSTDTQYF. The DNA for the CDR3 is TGCGCCAGCAGCTTGGAGCTGGGTAGGAGCACAGATACGCAGTATTTT. The gene calls are TRBV5-1 and TRBJ2-3; D is unclear. CDR3 length: 16 amino acids. V gave up 0 bases and J gave up 0 bases, with 11 bases separating them. The germline V gene encodes CDR1 SGHRS and CDR2 YFSETQ.

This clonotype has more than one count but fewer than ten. The CDR3 DNA sequence: TGCGCCAGCAGCACTACGACAGATCTAAGGGGGCAGTACTTC. Translated: CASSTTTDLRGQYF. V gene TRBV5-1 combines with J gene TRBJ2-7; D is possibly TRBD1 (5 bases). Germline CDR1 is SGHRS and CDR2 is YFSETQ. Trimming shortened V by 4 bases and J by 9 bases, and 20 bases separated the two germline ends. CDR3 length: 14 amino acids.

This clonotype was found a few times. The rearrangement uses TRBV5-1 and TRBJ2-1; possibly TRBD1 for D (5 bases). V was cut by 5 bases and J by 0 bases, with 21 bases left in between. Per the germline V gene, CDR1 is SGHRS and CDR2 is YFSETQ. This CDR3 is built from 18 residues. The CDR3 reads CASRPDTRFAVSYNEQFF. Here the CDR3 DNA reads TGCGCCAGCAGACCGGACACCCGGTTTGCGGTCTCCTACAATGAGCAGTTCTTC.

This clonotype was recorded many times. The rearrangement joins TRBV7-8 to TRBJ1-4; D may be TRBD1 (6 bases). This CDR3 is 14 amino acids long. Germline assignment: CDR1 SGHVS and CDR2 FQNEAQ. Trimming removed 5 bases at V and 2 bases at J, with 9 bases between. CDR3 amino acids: CASSVTGTNEKLFF. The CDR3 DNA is TGTGCCAGCAGCGTTACAGGGACTAATGAAAAACTGTTTTTT.

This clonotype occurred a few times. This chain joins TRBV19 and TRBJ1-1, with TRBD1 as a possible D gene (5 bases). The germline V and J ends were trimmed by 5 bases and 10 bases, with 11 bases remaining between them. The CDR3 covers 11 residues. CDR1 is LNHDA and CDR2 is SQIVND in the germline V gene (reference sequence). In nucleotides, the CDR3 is TGTGCCAGTAGTCCGGGGACGGTAGCTTTCTTT. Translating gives CASSPGTVAFF. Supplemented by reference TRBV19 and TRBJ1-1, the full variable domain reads DGGITQSPKYLFRKEGQNVTLSCEQNLNHDAMYWYRQDPGQGLRLIYYSQIVNDFQKGDIAEGYSVSREKKESFPLTVTSAQKNPTAFYLCASSPGTVAFFGQGTRLTVV.

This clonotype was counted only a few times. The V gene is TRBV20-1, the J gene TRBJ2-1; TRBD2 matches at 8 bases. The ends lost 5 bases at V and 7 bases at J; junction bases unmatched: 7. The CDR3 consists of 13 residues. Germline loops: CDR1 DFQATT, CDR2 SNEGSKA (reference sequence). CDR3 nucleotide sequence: TGCAGTGCTGTCTTAGCGGGATTGAATGAGCAGTTCTTC. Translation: CSAVLAGLNEQFF.

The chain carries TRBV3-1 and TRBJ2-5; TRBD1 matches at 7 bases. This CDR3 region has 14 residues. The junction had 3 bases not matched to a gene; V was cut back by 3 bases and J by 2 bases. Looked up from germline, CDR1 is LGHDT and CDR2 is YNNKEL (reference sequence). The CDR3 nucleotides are TGTGCCAGCAGCCACGACAGGGTTCAAGAGACCCAGTACTTC. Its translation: CASSHDRVQETQYF.

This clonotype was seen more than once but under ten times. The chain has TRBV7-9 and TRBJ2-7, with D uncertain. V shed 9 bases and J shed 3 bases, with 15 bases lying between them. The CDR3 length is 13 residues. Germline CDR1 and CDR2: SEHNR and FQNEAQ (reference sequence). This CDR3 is CASEGADDYEQYF. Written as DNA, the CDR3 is TGTGCCAGTGAAGGCGCGGACGACTACGAGCAGTACTTC.

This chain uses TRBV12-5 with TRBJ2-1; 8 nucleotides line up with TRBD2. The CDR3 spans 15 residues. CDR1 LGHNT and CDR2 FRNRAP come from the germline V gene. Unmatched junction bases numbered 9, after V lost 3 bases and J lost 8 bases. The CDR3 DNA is TGTGCTAGTGGTTTCTTAGCGGGGCCATCGGATGAGCAGTTCTTC. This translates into CASGFLAGPSDEQFF.

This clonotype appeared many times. The CDR3 region is CASSLEGLTSSYNEQFF. The CDR3 nucleotides read TGCGCCAGCAGCTTGGAGGGCTTGACGAGCTCCTACAATGAGCAGTTCTTC. This sequence joins TRBV5-1 and TRBJ2-1; D gene ambiguous. The CDR3 extends over 17 amino acids. Looked up from germline, CDR1 is SGHRS and CDR2 is YFSETQ. Trimming pared 0 bases from V and 0 bases from J, leaving 13 bases between.

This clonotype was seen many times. DNA of the CDR3: TGTGCCAGCAGATCCCAACAGGGAGGGGAAGAGACCCAGTACTTC. This encodes CASRSQQGGEETQYF. V is TRBV28 and J is TRBJ2-5; perhaps TRBD2 as D (7 bases). The germline V and J ends were trimmed by 6 bases and 3 bases, with 17 bases remaining between them. Germline values: CDR1 MDHEN, CDR2 SYDVKM. CDR3 length: 15 amino acids. Drawing the rest from reference TRBV28 and TRBJ2-5, the complete variable domain is DVKVTQSSRYLVKRTGEKVFLECVQDMDHENMFWYRQDPGLGLRLIYFSYDVKMKEKGDIPEGYSVSREKKERFSLILESASTNQTSMYLCASRSQQGGEETQYFGPGTRLLVL.

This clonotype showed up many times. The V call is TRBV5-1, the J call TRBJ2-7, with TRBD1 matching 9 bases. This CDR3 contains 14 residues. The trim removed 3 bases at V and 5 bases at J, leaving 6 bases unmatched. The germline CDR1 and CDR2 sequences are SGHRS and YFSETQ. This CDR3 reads CASSYRGLENEQYF. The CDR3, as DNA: TGCGCCAGCAGCTACAGGGGGCTGGAGAACGAGCAGTACTTC. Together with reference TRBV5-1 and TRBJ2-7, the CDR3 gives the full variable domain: KAGVTQTPRYLIKTRGQQVTLSCSPISGHRSVSWYQQTPGQGLQFLFEYFSETQRNKGNFPGRFSGRQFSNSRSEMNVSTLELGDSALYLCASSYRGLENEQYFGPGTRLTVT.

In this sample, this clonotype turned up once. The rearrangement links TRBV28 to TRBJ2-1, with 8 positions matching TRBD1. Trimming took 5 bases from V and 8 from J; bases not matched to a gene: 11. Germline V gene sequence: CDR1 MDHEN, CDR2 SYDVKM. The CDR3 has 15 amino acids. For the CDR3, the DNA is TGTGCCAGCAGTCCTCTGCCAGGGGGCCTATATGAGCAGTTCTTC. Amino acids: CASSPLPGGLYEQFF. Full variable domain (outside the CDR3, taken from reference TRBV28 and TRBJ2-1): DVKVTQSSRYLVKRTGEKVFLECVQDMDHENMFWYRQDPGLGLRLIYFSYDVKMKEKGDIPEGYSVSREKKERFSLILESASTNQTSMYLCASSPLPGGLYEQFFGPGTRLTVL.

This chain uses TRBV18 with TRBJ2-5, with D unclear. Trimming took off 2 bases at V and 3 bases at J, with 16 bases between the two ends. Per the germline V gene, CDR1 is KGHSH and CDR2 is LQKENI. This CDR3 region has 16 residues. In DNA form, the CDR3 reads TGTGCCAGCTCACCAACCAATCGAGGCGGAGAAGAGACCCAGTACTTC. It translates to CASSPTNRGGEETQYF.

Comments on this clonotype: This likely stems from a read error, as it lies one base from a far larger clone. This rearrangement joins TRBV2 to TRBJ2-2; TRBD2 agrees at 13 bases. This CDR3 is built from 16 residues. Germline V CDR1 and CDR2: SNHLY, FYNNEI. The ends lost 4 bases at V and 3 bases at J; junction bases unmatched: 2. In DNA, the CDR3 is TGTGCCAGCAGTGGGACTAGCGGGAGTCACACCGGGGAGCTGTTTTTT. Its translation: CASSGTSGSHTGELFF.

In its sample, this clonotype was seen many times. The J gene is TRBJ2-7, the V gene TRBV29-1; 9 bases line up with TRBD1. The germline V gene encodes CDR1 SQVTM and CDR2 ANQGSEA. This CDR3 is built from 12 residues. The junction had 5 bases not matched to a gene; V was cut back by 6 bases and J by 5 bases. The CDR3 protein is CSVDRGRDEQYF. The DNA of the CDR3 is TGCAGCGTGGACAGGGGTCGAGACGAGCAGTACTTC.

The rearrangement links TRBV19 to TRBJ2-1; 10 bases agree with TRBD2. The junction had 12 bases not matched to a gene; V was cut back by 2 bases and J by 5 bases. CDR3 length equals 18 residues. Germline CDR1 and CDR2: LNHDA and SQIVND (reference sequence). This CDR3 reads CASSITSGGALGHNEQFF. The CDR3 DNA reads TGTGCCAGTAGTATAACCAGCGGGGGGGCCCTGGGCCACAATGAGCAGTTCTTC.

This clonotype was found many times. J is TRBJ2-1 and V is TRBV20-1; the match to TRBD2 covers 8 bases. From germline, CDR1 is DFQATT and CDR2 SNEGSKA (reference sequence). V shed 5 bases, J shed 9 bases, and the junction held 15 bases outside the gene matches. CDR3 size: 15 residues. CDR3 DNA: TGCAGTGCTGTCCTGGGCGGGAGGTCATCCTCTGAGCAGTTCTTC. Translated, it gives CSAVLGGRSSSEQFF.